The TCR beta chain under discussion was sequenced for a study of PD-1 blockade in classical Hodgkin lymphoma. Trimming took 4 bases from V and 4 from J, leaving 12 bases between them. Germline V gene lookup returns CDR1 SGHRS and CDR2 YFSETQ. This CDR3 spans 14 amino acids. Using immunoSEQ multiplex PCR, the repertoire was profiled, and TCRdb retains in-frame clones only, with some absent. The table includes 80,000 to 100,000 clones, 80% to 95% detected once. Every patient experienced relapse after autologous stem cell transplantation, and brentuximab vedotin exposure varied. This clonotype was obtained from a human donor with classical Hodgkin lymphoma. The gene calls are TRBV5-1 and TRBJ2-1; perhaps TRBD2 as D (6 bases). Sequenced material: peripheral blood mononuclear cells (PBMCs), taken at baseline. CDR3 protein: CASSPPGGYNEQFF. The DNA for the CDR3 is TGCGCCAGCAGCCCCCCTGGGGGGTACAATGAGCAGTTCTTC.